This T cell receptor beta chain was captured by sequencing in a study of cytomegalovirus exposure and HLA in healthy donors. Primers for the PCR totalled 60 Vbeta and 13 Jbeta. Generated by immunoSEQ multiplex PCR, the TCRdb table keeps only in-frame clones and is missing some. The profile covers 95,000 to 130,000 clones, with approximately 81% appearing a single time and 3% to 5% taken by the ten largest. Healthy bone marrow donors formed the donor group. This clone occurred a few times. Its matching antigen is unknown. Overall study findings and caveats: Cytomegalovirus-associated TCR beta chains were listed, numbering 150 to 200. According to an earlier analysis, most TCR beta V segments yielded productive rearrangements about 87% or about 30% of the time. Immune exposure data for these donors was limited to CMV serostatus.

CDR1 is SGHAT and CDR2 is FQNNGV in the germline V gene. This CDR3 region has 15 residues. V shed 5 bases and J 5 bases; nucleotides not matched to a gene: 7. The chain has TRBV11-2 and TRBJ2-2, with TRBD2 matching 8 bases. The sequencing input was PBMCs. This clonotype was sampled from a woman younger than 45 in good health and CMV-seronegative. CDR3 loop: CASSLSGSGTGELFF. The CDR3 DNA sequence: TGTGCCAGCAGCCTCAGCGGGAGCGGAACCGGGGAGCTGTTTTTT.